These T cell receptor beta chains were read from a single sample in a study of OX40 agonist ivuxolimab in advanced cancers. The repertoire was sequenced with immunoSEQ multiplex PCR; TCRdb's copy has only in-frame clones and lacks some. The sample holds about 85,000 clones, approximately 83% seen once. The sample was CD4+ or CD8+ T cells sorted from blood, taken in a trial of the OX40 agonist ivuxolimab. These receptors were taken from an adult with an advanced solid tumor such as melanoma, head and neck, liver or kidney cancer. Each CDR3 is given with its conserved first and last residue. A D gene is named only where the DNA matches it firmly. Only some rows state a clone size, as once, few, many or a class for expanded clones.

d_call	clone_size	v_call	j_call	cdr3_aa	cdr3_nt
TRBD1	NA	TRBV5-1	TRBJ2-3	CASSLADRAPDTQYF	TGCGCCAGCAGCTTGGCCGACAGGGCCCCAGATACGCAGTATTTT
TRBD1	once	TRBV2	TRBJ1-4	CASSYRTGSYEKLFF	TGTGCCAGCAGTTACCGGACAGGTAGCTATGAAAAACTGTTTTTT
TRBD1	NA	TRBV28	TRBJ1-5	CASSRTKGAHQPQHF	TGTGCGAGCAGTCGAACAAAGGGGGCTCATCAGCCCCAGCATTTT
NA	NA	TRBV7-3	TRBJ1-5	CASSPPSSRFGNQPQHF	TGTGCCAGCAGCCCCCCCTCCTCCCGGTTTGGCAATCAGCCCCAGCATTTT
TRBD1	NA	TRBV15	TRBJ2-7	CATSRDHEGAARF	TGTGCCACCAGCAGAGATCACGAGGGGGCGGCGCGCTTC
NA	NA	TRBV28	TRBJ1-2	CASSLVNYGYTF	TGTGCCAGCAGTTTGGTGAACTATGGCTACACCTTC
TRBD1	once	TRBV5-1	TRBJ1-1	CASSLAGRGEKNTEAFF	TGCGCCAGCAGCTTGGCTGGCAGGGGGGAGAAGAACACTGAAGCTTTCTTT
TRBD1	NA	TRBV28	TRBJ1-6	CASRLTGDSPLHF	TGTGCCAGCAGATTGACAGGGGATTCACCCCTCCACTTT
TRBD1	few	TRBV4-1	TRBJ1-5	CASSHYRGKGQPQHF	TGCGCCAGCAGCCATTACAGGGGGAAGGGACAGCCCCAGCATTTT
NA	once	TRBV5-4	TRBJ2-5	CASSLTGVGETQYF	TGTGCCAGCAGCTTAACGGGGGTGGGAGAGACCCAGTACTTC
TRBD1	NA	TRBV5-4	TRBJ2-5	CASSLQGWQETQYF	TGTGCCAGCAGCCTACAGGGGTGGCAAGAGACCCAGTACTTC
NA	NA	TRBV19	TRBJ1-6	CASSMGAPPLHF	TGTGCCAGTAGTATGGGGGCCCCACCCCTCCACTTT
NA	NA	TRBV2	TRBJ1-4	CASSAGTTNEKLFF	TGTGCCAGCAGTGCAGGGACCACTAATGAAAAACTGTTTTTT
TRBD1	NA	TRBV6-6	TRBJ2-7	CASSYSAGQGKNEQYF	TGTGCCAGCAGTTACAGCGCGGGACAGGGGAAGAACGAGCAGTACTTC
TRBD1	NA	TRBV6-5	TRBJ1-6	CASRAPGTANSPLHF	TGTGCCAGCAGGGCTCCCGGGACAGCAAATTCACCCCTCCACTTT
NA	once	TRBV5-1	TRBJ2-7	CASSLDTEQYF	TGCGCCAGCAGCCTAGACACCGAGCAGTACTTC
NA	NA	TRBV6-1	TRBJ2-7	CASTVGLAYEQYF	TGTGCCAGCACCGTGGGATTAGCCTACGAGCAGTACTTC
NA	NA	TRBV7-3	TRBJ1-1	CASSFQGRDTEAFF	TGTGCCAGCAGCTTTCAGGGGAGGGACACTGAAGCTTTCTTT
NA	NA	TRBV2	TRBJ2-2	CASKIGGTGELFF	TGTGCCAGCAAAATTGGTGGGACCGGGGAGCTGTTTTTT
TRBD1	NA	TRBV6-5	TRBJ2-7	CASTRDRFPYEQYF	TGTGCCAGCACCCGGGACAGATTTCCCTACGAGCAGTACTTC
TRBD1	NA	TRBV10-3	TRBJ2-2	CATRGHDGELFF	TGTGCCACCAGGGGGCACGACGGGGAGCTGTTTTTT
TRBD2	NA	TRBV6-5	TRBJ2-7	CASRRGGDYEQYF	TGTGCCAGCCGGCGCGGGGGGGATTACGAGCAGTACTTC
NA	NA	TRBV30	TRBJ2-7	CAWIVRAPGQYF	TGTGCCTGGATCGTACGGGCCCCCGGGCAGTACTTC
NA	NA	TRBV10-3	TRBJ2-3	CAISDGGADTQYF	TGTGCCATCAGTGACGGCGGAGCAGATACGCAGTATTTT
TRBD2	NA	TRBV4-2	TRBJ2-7	CASSQVGTSSYEQYF	TGTGCCAGCAGCCAAGTGGGGACTAGCTCCTACGAGCAGTACTTC
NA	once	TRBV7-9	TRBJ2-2	CASSAGQNTGELFF	TGTGCCAGCAGCGCGGGACAGAACACCGGGGAGCTGTTTTTT
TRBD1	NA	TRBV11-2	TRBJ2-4	CASSPGGLAKNIQYF	TGTGCCAGCAGCCCAGGGGGATTAGCCAAAAACATTCAGTACTTC
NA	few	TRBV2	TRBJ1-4	CATLSIRNEKLFF	TGTGCCACCCTGTCCATTAGGAATGAAAAACTGTTTTTT
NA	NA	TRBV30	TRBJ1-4	CAWSGGGANEKLFF	TGTGCCTGGAGTGGAGGGGGGGCGAATGAAAAACTGTTTTTT
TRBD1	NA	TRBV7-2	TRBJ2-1	CASSPVGTASYNEQFF	TGTGCCAGCAGCCCCGTGGGGACAGCCTCCTACAATGAGCAGTTCTTC
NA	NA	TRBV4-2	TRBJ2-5	CASSRDRGQETQYF	TGTGCCAGCAGCCGAGACCGAGGTCAAGAGACCCAGTACTTC
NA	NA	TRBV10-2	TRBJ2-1	CASSQTGIVYNEQFF	TGCGCCAGCAGTCAAACAGGGATTGTTTACAATGAGCAGTTCTTC
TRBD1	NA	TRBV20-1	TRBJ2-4	CSATTGGVQYF	TGCAGTGCTACCACAGGGGGTGTTCAGTACTTC
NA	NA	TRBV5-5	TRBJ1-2	CASSPISNYGYTF	TGTGCCAGCAGCCCGATATCTAACTATGGCTACACCTTC
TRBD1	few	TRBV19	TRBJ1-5	CASSRQGGVQPQHF	TGTGCCAGTAGTCGACAGGGAGGGGTTCAGCCCCAGCATTTT
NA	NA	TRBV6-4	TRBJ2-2	CASSRAAANTGELFF	TGTGCCAGCAGTAGGGCAGCGGCGAACACCGGGGAGCTGTTTTTT
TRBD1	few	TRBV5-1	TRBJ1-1	CASSLGTGTEAFF	TGCGCCAGCAGCTTGGGGACAGGCACTGAAGCTTTCTTT
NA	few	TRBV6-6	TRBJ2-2	CASSYTWDIGTGELFF	TGTGCCAGCAGTTACACTTGGGATATTGGCACCGGGGAGCTGTTTTTT
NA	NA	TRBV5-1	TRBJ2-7	CASSLSAYEQYF	TGCGCCAGCAGCTTATCTGCCTACGAGCAGTACTTC
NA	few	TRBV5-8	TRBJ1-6	CASSLRSGVIHF	TGTGCCAGCAGCTTGCGCTCGGGGGTTATCCACTTT
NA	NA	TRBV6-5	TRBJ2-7	CASRRPGPRNYEQYF	TGTGCCAGCAGGAGACCGGGACCGAGAAACTACGAGCAGTACTTC
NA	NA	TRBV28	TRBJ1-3	CASSLNRLSRNTIYF	TGTGCCAGCAGTTTGAACAGACTCTCTAGAAACACCATATATTTT
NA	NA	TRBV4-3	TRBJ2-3	CASSQGPGPGTDTQYF	TGCGCCAGCAGCCAAGGGCCTGGCCCTGGCACAGATACGCAGTATTTT
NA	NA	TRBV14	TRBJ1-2	CASSPDQTYGYTF	TGTGCCAGCAGCCCTGATCAAACCTATGGCTACACCTTC
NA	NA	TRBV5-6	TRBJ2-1	CASSLFGDPSSYNEQFF	TGTGCCAGCAGCTTGTTTGGGGACCCTAGCTCCTACAATGAGCAGTTCTTC
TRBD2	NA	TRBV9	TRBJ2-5	CASSVDGGETQYF	TGTGCCAGCAGCGTAGACGGGGGGGAGACCCAGTACTTC
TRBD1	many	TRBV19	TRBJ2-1	CASRDRGASEQFF	TGTGCCAGCCGGGACAGGGGTGCCAGTGAGCAGTTCTTC
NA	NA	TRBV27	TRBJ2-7	CASSLDRGRRYEQYF	TGTGCCAGCAGTTTGGACCGGGGGAGGCGGTACGAGCAGTACTTC
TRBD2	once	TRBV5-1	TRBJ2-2	CASSRSPGGGDTGELFF	TGCGCCAGCAGCAGAAGTCCCGGCGGGGGGGACACCGGGGAGCTGTTTTTT
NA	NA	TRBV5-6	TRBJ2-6	CASSLAQRPSGANVLTF	TGTGCCAGCAGCTTGGCTCAGAGACCCTCTGGGGCCAACGTCCTGACTTTC
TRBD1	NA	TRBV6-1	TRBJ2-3	CASSETGGSTDTQYF	TGTGCCAGCAGTGAAACAGGGGGTAGCACAGATACGCAGTATTTT
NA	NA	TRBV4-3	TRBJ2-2	CASSQDWNLGYTGELFF	TGCGCCAGCAGCCAAGATTGGAACCTGGGGTACACCGGGGAGCTGTTTTTT
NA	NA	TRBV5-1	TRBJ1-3	CASSVENTGNTIYF	TGCGCCAGCAGCGTCGAAAACACTGGAAACACCATATATTTT